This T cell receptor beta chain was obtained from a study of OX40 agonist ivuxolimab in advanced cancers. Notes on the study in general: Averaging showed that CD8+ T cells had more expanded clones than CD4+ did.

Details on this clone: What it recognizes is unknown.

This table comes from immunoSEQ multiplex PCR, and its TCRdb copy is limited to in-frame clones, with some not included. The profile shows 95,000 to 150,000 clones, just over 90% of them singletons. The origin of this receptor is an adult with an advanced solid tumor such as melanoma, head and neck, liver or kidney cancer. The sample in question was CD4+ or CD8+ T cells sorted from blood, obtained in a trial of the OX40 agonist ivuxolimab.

The CDR3 reads CASSGGVSTRFTDTQYF. Written as DNA, the CDR3 is TGCGCCAGCAGCGGAGGTGTGTCGACGCGATTCACGGATACGCAGTATTTT. V usage is TRBV5-1 and J usage is TRBJ2-3, with a tentative D call TRBD2 (5 bases). This CDR3 spans 17 amino acids. CDR1 SGHRS and CDR2 YFSETQ come from the germline V gene. V gave up 4 bases and J gave up 6 bases, with 24 bases separating them. Full variable domain (missing parts from reference TRBV5-1 and TRBJ2-3): KAGVTQTPRYLIKTRGQQVTLSCSPISGHRSVSWYQQTPGQGLQFLFEYFSETQRNKGNFPGRFSGRQFSNSRSEMNVSTLELGDSALYLCASSGGVSTRFTDTQYFGPGTRLTVL.